This T cell receptor (beta chain) is from a study of blood T cell repertoires in COVID-19. The method was immunoSEQ multiplex PCR; TCRdb's version includes in-frame clones alone and lacks a portion of them. The table records more than 100,000 clones, 65% to 85% of them present only once. Trimming shortened V by 4 bases and J by 6 bases, and 17 bases separated the two germline ends. Germline V gives CDR1 KGHDR, CDR2 SFDVKD. This CDR3 has 16 residues. Self-reported history from a screening survey and questionnaire set each donor's cohort. Material for sequencing was PBMCs or T cells enriched from blood (not recorded which). This TCR came from a woman aged 30 to 39 who had recovered from COVID-19. The rearrangement joins TRBV24-1 to TRBJ2-2, with D perhaps TRBD1 (8 bases). DNA for the CDR3: TGTGCCACCAGTGAACCGGACAGGGCGGGGGCCGGGGAGCTGTTTTTT. Translation: CATSEPDRAGAGELFF.